Listed here is a single T cell receptor beta chain. Its target is not known. The data belong to a study of identifying expanded T cells in peripheral blood. Study-wide results and limits: Across healthy donors, higher total template counts meant significantly greater approximately two-week count variance.

The germline V and J ends were trimmed by 7 bases and 5 bases, with 21 bases remaining between them. The length of the CDR3 is 16 residues. Germline-derived CDR1 and CDR2 are MDHEN and SYDVKM. Generated by immunoSEQ multiplex PCR, the TCRdb table keeps only in-frame clones and is missing some. Of 100,000 or so clones in the sample, around 89% were seen once. The chain recombines TRBV28 with TRBJ2-1; the D gene is possibly TRBD1 (7 bases). The specimen sequenced was blood. The TCR comes from a person aged 18 to 70 in good health. CDR3: CASTPDGAGGNNEQFF. The CDR3 DNA reads as TGTGCCAGCACACCGGACGGGGCAGGGGGGAACAATGAGCAGTTCTTC.